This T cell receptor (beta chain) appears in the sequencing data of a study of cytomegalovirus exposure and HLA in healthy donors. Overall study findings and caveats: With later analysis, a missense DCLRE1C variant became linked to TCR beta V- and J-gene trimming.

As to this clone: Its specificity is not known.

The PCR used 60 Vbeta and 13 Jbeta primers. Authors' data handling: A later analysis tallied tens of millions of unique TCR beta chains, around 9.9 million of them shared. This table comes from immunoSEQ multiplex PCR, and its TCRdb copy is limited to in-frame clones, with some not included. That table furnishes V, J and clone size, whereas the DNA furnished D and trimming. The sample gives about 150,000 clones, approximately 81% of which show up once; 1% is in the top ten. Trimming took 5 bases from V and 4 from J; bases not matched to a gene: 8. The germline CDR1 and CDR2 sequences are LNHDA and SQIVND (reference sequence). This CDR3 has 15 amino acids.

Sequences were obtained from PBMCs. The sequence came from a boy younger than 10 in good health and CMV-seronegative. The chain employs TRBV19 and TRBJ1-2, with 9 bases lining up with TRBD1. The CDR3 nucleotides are TGTGCCAGTAGTGCTCCGGGACAGGGTTTCTATGGCTACACCTTC. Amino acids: CASSAPGQGFYGYTF. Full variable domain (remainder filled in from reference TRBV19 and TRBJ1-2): DGGITQSPKYLFRKEGQNVTLSCEQNLNHDAMYWYRQDPGQGLRLIYYSQIVNDFQKGDIAEGYSVSREKKESFPLTVTSAQKNPTAFYLCASSAPGQGFYGYTFGSGTRLTVV.